This T cell receptor (beta chain) was identified in a study of TIL therapy for anti-PD-1-resistant metastatic lung cancer (dated by TCRdb to the early 2020s). In the study overall: Tumors were collected before any PD-1/PD-L1 blockade, after which patients were given nivolumab, and patients who progressed were given lymphodepletion, an infusion of expanded TIL and IL-2. Among the enrolled patients, the median age was about 50 years (range about 35-85), and the median tumor PD-L1 proportion score was about 6%. The cohort was predominantly lung adenocarcinoma, with a handful of EGFR-mutant and two ALK-rearranged tumors, and half of patients were current or former smokers. A median non-synonymous tumor mutation burden of more than 1.2 mutations per megabase was determined across the cohort by whole-exome sequencing. Clonotypes were tracked across tumor, expanded TIL product and serial blood samples by T cell receptor beta sequencing of tumor and peripheral blood. What the study reported, not specific to this receptor: Clonotypes from the infused TIL partially replaced the baseline peripheral repertoire and then declined over months, and persistence showed no apparent association with response. The study protocol defined all tumor marker inferences as exploratory. Because the cohort was highly selected, with more treatment-naive, never-smoker and oncogene-addicted patients than is typical, generalizability is limited.

This specimen's time point label, per the study, means: pre-treatment sample, taken before nivolumab and TIL therapy. Adults with stage 4 NSCLC were enrolled in a dual-center phase I trial from October 2017 to early 2020. Samples came from a single-arm, open-label phase I trial of tumor-infiltrating lymphocyte therapy with nivolumab in advanced non-small cell lung cancer. Blood mononuclear cells from EDTA tubes were isolated by Ficoll gradient, snap-frozen as pellets, and DNA was extracted with a Qiagen mini-prep kit. This clone was picked up a small number of times. Its antigen remains unidentified. No much larger clonotype is one base removed from it; base qualities were not supplied. Trimmed from V: 5 bases; trimmed from J: 5 bases; junction bases lacking a gene match: 3. The CDR3 starts with the cysteine, ends with the phenylalanine, and has 14 residues. CDR3 DNA is the only sequence kept; it has 42 bases, read in frame from the first base. Sequences WSHSY (CDR1) and SAAADI (CDR2) are obtained from the germline V gene.

TCR beta CDR3 regions were amplified from genomic DNA with the immunoSEQ v3 hsTCRB kit using bias-controlled multiplex PCR. An Illumina NextSeq 500 was used to sequence the TCR libraries, reaching around 1.8 million read pairs at survey level or 5-6 million at deep level. Per the source publication's procedure: V, D and J genes were assigned, non-productive sequences were removed, and clonality was reported by immunoSEQ Analyzer software. To compare repertoires between infused TIL and blood, productive Simpson clonality was used along with the Morisita overlap index of productive TRB rearrangements. Absolute clonotype counts in blood were estimated by multiplying the lymphocyte count by the CD3+ fraction and by the productive frequency of the clone. What TCRdb holds here is the immuneACCESS table cut down to in-frame rearrangements. Part of the clones is not present; checked against another copy, under half of the missing clones reflect an unresolved V gene, and the others are unexplained. V and J calls and clone size are those listed in that table; D and trimming were worked out from the DNA. Within this sample are more than 20,000 clones, with around 78% of them counted one time only. The ten largest make up under 9.5% of the sample.

The chain is assembled from TRBV10-2 and TRBJ2-7; 13 nucleotides in the junction match TRBD2. The receptor was isolated from a person between 25 and 80 years old with non-small cell lung cancer. This specimen consisted of blood, obtained at baseline. In nucleotide form, the sequence is TGCGCCAGCAGTACTAGCGGGGGGGCCAACGAGCAGTACTTC. Its protein reads: CASSTSGGANEQYF.